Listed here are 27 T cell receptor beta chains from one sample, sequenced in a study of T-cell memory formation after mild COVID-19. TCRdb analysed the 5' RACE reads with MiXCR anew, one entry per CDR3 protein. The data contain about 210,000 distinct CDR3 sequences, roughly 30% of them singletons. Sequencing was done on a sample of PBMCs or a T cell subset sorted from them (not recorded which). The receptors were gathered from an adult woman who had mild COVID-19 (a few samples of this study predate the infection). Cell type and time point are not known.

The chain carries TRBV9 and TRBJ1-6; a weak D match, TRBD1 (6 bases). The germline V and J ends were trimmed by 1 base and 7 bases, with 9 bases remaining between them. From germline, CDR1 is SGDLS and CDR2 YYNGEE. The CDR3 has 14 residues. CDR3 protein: CASSVMDSNSPLHF. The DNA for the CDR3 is TGTGCCAGCAGCGTAATGGACAGCAATTCACCCCTCCACTTT.

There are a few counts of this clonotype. The DNA for the CDR3 is TGCGCCAGCAGCCCATGGGGAGCGGGAGGACGGGAGACCCAGTACTTC. Protein sequence: CASSPWGAGGRETQYF. The chain combines TRBV5-1 with TRBJ2-5; 9 nucleotides line up with TRBD2. The trim removed 4 bases at V and 5 bases at J, leaving 12 bases unmatched. CDR3 size: 16 residues. Germline V CDR1 and CDR2: SGHRS, YFSETQ.

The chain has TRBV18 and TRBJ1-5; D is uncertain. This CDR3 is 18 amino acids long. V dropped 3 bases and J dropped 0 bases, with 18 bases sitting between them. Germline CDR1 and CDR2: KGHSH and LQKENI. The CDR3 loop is CASSPAEGLKGSNQPQHF. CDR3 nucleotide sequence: TGTGCCAGCTCACCCGCGGAAGGGCTAAAAGGTAGCAATCAGCCCCAGCATTTT. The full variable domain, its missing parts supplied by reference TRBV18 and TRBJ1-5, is NAGVMQNPRHLVRRRGQEARLRCSPMKGHSHVYWYRQLPEEGLKFMVYLQKENIIDESGMPKERFSAEFPKEGPSILRIQQVVRGDSAAYFCASSPAEGLKGSNQPQHFGDGTRLSIL.

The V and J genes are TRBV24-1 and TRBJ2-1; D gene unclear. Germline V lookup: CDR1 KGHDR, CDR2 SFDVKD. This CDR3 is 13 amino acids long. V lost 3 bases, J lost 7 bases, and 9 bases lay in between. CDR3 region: CATSDVQRNEQFF. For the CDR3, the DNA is TGTGCCACCAGTGATGTTCAGCGAAATGAGCAGTTCTTC.

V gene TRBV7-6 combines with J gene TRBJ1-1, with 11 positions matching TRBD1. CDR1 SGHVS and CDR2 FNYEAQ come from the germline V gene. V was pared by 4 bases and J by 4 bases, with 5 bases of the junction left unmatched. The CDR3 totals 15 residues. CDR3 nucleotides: TGTGCCAGCAGCTCCGGGACAGGGGGAGGCACTGAAGCTTTCTTT. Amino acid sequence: CASSSGTGGGTEAFF.

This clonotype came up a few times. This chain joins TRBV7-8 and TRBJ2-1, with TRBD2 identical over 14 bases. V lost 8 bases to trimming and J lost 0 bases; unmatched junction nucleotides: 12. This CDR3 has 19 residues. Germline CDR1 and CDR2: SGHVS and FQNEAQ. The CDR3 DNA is TGTGCCAGCGGGGGCCCGGGACTAGCGGGAGCTACCTCCTACAATGAGCAGTTCTTC. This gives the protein CASGGPGLAGATSYNEQFF.

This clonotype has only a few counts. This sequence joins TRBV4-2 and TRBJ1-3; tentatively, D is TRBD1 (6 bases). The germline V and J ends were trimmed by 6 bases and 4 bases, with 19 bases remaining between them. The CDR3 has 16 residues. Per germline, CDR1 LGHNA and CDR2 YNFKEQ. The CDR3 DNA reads TGTGCCAGCAGACCTCCCGACAGGCTGGGAGGAAACACCATATATTTT. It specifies CASRPPDRLGGNTIYF.

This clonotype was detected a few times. CDR3 loop: CASSFTDSRSYEQYF. In DNA, the CDR3 is TGCGCCAGCAGCTTCACCGACAGTAGGTCCTACGAGCAGTACTTC. The chain employs TRBV5-1 and TRBJ2-7, with D possibly being TRBD1 (5 bases). The CDR3 spans 15 residues. The V gene lost 2 bases and the J gene lost 1 base, with 13 bases spanning the gap. The germline CDR1 and CDR2 sequences are SGHRS and YFSETQ.

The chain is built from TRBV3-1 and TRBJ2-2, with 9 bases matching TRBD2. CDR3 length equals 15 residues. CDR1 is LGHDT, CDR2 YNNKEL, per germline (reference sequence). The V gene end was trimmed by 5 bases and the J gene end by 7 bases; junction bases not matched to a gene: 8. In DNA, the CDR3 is TGTGCCAGCAGCATTATTATGCGGGAGGGCGGGGAGCTGTTTTTT. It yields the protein CASSIIMREGGELFF. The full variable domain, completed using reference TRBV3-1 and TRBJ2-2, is DTAVSQTPKYLVTQMGNDKSIKCEQNLGHDTMYWYKQDSKKFLKIMFSYNNKELIINETVPNRFSPKSPDKAHLNLHINSLELGDSAVYFCASSIIMREGGELFFGEGSRLTVL.

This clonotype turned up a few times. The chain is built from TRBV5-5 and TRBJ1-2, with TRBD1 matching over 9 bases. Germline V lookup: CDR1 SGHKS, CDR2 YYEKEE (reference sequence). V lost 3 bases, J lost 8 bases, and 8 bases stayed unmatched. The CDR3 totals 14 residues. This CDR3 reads CASSSPGQGGGYTF. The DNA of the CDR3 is TGTGCCAGCAGCTCCCCGGGACAGGGAGGGGGCTACACCTTC.

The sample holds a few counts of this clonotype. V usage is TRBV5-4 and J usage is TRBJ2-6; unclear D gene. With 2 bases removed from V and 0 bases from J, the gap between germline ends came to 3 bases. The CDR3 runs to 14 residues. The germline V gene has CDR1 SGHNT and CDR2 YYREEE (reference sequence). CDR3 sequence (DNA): TGTGCCAGCAGCTTCTTCTCTGGGGCCAACGTCCTGACTTTC. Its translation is CASSFFSGANVLTF.

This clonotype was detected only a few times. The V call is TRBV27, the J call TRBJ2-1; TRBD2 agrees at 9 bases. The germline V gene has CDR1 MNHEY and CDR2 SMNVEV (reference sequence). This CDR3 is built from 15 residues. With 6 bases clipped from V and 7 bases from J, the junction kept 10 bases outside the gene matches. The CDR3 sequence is CASRVAGVYFNEQFF. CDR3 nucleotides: TGTGCCAGCAGGGTAGCGGGAGTTTATTTTAATGAGCAGTTCTTC.

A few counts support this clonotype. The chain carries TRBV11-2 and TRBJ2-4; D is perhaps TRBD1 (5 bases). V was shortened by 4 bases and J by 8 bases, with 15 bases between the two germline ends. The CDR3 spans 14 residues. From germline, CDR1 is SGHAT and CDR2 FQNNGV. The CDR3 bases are TGTGCCAGCAGCTCCCCAGGGCTTCAGGACATTCAGTACTTC. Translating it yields CASSSPGLQDIQYF.

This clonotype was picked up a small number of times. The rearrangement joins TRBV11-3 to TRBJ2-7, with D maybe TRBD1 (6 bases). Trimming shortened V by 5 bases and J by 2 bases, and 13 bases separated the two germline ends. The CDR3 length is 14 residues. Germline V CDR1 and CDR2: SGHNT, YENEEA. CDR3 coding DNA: TGTGCCAGCAGCCCCCCGGGACAAACCTACGAGCAGTACTTC. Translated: CASSPPGQTYEQYF.

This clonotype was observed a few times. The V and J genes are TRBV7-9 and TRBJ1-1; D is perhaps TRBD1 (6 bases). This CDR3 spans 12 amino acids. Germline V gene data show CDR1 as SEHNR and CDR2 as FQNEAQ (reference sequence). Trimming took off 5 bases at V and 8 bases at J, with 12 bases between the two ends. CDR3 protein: CASSPGALEAFF. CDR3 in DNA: TGTGCCAGCAGCCCGGGGGCCCTCGAAGCTTTCTTT.

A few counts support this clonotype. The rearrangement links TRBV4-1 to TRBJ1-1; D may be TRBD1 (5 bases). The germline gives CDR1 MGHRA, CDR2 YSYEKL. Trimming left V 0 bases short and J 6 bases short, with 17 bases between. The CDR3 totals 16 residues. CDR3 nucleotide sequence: TGCGCCAGCAGCCAAGAGACGGGGGTAATAATCCCTGAAGCTTTCTTT. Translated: CASSQETGVIIPEAFF.

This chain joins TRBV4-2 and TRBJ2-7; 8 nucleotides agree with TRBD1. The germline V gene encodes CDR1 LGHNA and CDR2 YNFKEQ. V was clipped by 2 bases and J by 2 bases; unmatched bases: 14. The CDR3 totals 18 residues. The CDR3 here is CASSQSRGLGQATYEQYF. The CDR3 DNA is TGTGCCAGCAGCCAATCTCGGGGGCTGGGACAGGCGACCTACGAGCAGTACTTC.

The CDR3 sequence is CASSYGGYSYNEQFF. CDR3 in DNA: TGTGCCAGCAGTTATGGGGGTTACTCCTACAATGAGCAGTTCTTC. The chain is built from TRBV6-2 or TRBV6-3 and TRBJ2-1; either TRBD1 or TRBD2 may fit D (5 bases each). CDR3 size: 15 residues. The germline V gene encodes CDR1 MNHEY and CDR2 SVGEGT. V was cut by 3 bases and J by 0 bases, with 9 bases left in between.

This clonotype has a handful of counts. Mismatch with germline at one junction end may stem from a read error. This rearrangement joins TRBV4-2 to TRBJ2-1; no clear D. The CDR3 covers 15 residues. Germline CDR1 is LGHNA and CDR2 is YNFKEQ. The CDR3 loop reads CASIQESSSYNEQFF. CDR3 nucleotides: TGTGCCAGCATCCAAGAATCGAGCTCCTACAATGAGCAGTTCTTC.

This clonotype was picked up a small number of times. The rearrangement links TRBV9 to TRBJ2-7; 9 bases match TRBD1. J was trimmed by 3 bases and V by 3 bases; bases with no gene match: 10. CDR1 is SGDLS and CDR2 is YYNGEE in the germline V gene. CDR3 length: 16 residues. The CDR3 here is CASSASRTGELYEQYF. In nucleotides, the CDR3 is TGTGCCAGCAGCGCCTCTCGGACAGGGGAACTCTACGAGCAGTACTTC.

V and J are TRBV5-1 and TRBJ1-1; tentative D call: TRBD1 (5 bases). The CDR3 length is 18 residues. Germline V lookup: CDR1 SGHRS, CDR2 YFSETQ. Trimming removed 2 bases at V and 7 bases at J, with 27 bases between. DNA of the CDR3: TGCGCCAGCAGCTTACGACCGGTCGGGACCGGAGGTGAGATTGAAGCTTTCTTT. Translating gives CASSLRPVGTGGEIEAFF.

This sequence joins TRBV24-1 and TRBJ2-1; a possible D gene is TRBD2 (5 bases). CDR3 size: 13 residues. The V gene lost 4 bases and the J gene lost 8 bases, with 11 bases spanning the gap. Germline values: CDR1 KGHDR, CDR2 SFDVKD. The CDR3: CATSDYTRDEQFF. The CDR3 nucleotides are TGTGCCACCAGTGACTATACTAGGGATGAGCAGTTCTTC.

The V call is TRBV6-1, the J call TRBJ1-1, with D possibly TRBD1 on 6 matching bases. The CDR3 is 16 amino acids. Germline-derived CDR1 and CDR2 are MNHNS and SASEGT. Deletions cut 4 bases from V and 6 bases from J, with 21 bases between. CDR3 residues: CASSGFFQGQLPEAFF. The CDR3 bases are TGTGCCAGCAGTGGCTTCTTTCAGGGGCAACTACCTGAAGCTTTCTTT.

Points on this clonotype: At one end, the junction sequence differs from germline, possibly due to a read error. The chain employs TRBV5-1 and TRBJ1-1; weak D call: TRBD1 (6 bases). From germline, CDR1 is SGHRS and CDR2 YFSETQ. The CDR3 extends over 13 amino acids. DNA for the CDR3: TGCGCCAGCAGCTTGGGTCTTTCGTCGGGGGCGAGCTTT. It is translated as CASSLGLSSGASF.

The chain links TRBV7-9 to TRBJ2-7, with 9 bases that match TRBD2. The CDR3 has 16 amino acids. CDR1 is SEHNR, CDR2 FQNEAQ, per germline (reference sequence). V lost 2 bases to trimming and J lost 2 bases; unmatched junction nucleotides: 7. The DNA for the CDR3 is TGTGCCAGCAGCTTATCTGGGACTAGCCCCACCTACGAGCAGTACTTC. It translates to CASSLSGTSPTYEQYF.

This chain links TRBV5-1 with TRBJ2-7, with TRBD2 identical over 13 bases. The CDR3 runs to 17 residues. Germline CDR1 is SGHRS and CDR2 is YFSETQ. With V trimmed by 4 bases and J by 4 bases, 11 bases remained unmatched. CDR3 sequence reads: CASSTGTSGISRYEQYF. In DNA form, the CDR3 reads TGCGCCAGCAGCACGGGGACTAGCGGGATTTCCAGATACGAGCAGTACTTC.

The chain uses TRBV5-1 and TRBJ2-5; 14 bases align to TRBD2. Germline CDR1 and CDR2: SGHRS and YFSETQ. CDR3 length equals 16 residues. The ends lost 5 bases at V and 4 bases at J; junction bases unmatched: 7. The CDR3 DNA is TGCGCCAGCAGTCCGACTAGCGGGGGGGCCAGAGAGACCCAGTACTTC. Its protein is CASSPTSGGARETQYF.